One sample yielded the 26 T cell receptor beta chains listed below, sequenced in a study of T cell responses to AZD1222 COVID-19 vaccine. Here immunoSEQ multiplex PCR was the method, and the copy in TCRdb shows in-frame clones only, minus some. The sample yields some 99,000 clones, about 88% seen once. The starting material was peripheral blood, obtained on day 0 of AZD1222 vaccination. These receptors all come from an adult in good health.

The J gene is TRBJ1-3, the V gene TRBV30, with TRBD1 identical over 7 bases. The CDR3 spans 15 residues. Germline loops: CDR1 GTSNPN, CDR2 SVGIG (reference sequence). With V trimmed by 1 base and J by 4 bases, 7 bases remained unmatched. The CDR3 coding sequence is TGTGCCTGGAGTGGGGACCGGGACAGCGGAAACACCATATATTTT. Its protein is CAWSGDRDSGNTIYF.

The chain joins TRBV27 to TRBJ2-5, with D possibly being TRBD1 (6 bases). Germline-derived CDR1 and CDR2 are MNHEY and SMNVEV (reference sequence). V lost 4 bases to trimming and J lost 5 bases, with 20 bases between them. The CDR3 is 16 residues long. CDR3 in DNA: TGTGCCAGCAGTTCCCTCCCGGCCGCAGGGGCGGAGACCCAGTACTTC. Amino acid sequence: CASSSLPAAGAETQYF.

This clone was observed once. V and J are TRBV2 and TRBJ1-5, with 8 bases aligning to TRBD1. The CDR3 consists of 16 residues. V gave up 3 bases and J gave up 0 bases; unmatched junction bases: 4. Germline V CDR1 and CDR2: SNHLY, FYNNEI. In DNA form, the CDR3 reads TGTGCCAGCAGTGAGGGACAGGTTTATAGCAATCAGCCCCAGCATTTT. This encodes CASSEGQVYSNQPQHF.

The CDR3 DNA is TGTGCCAGCAGTTACCGCACATGGGCCACTGAAGCTTTCTTT. This sequence encodes CASSYRTWATEAFF. V gene TRBV6-5 combines with J gene TRBJ1-1; no definite D call. The V gene lost 2 bases and the J gene lost 4 bases, with 11 bases spanning the gap. The CDR3 is 14 residues long. CDR1 is MNHEY and CDR2 is SVGAGI in the germline V gene.

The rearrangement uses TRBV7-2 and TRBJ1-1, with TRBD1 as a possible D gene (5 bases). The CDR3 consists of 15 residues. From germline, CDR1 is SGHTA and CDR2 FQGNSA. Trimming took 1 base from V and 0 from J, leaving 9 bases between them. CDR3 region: CASSLGGRMNTEAFF. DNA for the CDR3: TGTGCCAGCAGCTTAGGGGGACGGATGAACACTGAAGCTTTCTTT. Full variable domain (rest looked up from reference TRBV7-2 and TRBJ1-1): GAGVSQSPSNKVTEKGKDVELRCDPISGHTALYWYRQSLGQGLEFLIYFQGNSAPDKSGLPSDRFSAERTGGSVSTLTIQRTQQEDSAVYLCASSLGGRMNTEAFFGQGTRLTVV.

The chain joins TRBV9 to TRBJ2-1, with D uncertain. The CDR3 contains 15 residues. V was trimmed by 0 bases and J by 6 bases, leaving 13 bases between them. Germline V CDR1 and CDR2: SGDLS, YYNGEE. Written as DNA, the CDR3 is TGTGCCAGCAGCGTAGAATCCACTCGAGGCAATGAGCAGTTCTTC. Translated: CASSVESTRGNEQFF. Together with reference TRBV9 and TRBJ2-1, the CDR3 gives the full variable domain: DSGVTQTPKHLITATGQRVTLRCSPRSGDLSVYWYQQSLDQGLQFLIQYYNGEERAKGNILERFSAQQFPDLHSELNLSSLELGDSALYFCASSVESTRGNEQFFGPGTRLTVL.

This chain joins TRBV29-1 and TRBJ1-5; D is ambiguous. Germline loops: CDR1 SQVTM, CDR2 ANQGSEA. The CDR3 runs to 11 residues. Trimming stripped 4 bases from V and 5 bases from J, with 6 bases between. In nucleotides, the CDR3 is TGCAGCGTTGGGGATGATCAGCCCCAGCATTTT. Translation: CSVGDDQPQHF.

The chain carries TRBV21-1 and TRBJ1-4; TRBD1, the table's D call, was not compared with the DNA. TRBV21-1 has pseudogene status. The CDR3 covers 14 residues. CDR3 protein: CASFTGGPGEKLFF. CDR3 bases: TGTGCCAGCTTCACAGGGGGCCCAGGGGAAAAACTGTTTTTT.

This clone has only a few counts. The CDR3: CASSFQGVSTGELFF. DNA for the CDR3: TGTGCCAGCAGTTTTCAGGGAGTAAGCACCGGGGAGCTGTTTTTT. V and J are TRBV6-5 and TRBJ2-2, with D possibly called TRBD1 or TRBD2 (5 bases each). This CDR3 has 15 residues. Trimming removed 4 bases at V and 4 bases at J, with 13 bases between. Germline lookup yields CDR1 MNHEY and CDR2 SVGAGI.

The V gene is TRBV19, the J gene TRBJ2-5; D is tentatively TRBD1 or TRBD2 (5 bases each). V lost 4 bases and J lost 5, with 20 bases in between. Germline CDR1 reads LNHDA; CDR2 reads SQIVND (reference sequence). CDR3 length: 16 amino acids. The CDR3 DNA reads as TGTGCCAGTAGTAAGGGCGGGCAGGCCCCAGGGGAGACCCAGTACTTC. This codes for CASSKGGQAPGETQYF.

The CDR3 here is CASSPRTGLVYEQYF. The CDR3 DNA follows: TGTGCCAGCAGCCCAAGGACAGGGCTAGTCTACGAGCAGTACTTC. J is TRBJ2-7 and V is TRBV5-4; 8 positions agree with TRBD1. The CDR3 totals 15 residues. In germline, CDR1 is SGHNT, CDR2 YYREEE (reference sequence). Losses at the gene ends were 4 bases for V and 3 bases for J; bases not matched to a gene: 9. Combining the CDR3 with reference TRBV5-4 and TRBJ2-7 gives the whole variable domain ETGVTQSPTHLIKTRGQQVTLRCSSQSGHNTVSWYQQALGQGPQFIFQYYREEENGRGNFPPRFSGLQFPNYSSELNVNALELDDSALYLCASSPRTGLVYEQYFGPGTRLTVT.

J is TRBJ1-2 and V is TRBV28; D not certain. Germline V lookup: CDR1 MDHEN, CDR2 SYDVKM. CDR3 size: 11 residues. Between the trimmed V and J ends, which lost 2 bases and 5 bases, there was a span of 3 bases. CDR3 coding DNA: TGTGCCAGCAGTTTAACTTATGGCTACACCTTC. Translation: CASSLTYGYTF.

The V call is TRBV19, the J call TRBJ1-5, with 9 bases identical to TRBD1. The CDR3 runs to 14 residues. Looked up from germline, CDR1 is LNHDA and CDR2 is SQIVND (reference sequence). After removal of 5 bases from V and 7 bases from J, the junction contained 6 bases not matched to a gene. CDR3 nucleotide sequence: TGTGCCAGTAGTCCACAGGGGGCCGGGCAGCCCCAGCATTTT. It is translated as CASSPQGAGQPQHF.

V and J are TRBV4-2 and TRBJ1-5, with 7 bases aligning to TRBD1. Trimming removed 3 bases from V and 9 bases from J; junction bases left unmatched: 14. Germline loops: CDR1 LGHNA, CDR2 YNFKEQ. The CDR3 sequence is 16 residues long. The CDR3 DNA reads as TGTGCCAGCAGCCAGCGGACAGGAGACGCGGCGGGGCCCCAGCATTTT. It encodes CASSQRTGDAAGPQHF.

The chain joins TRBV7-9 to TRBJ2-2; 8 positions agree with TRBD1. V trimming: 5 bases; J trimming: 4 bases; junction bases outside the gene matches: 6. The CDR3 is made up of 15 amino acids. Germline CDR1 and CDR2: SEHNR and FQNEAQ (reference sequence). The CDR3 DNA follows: TGTGCCAGCAGCCCTTGGACAGGGTCCACCGGGGAGCTGTTTTTT. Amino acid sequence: CASSPWTGSTGELFF.

DNA of the CDR3: TGTGCCAGCAGCGCCCGGGACAGGGGAGTTTATAATTCACCCCTCCACTTT. The encoded protein is CASSARDRGVYNSPLHF. The chain uses TRBV9 and TRBJ1-6; 10 bases are shared with TRBD1. The CDR3 runs 17 residues. The V gene end was trimmed by 3 bases and the J gene end by 4 bases; junction bases not matched to a gene: 7. Germline CDR1 reads SGDLS; CDR2 reads YYNGEE.

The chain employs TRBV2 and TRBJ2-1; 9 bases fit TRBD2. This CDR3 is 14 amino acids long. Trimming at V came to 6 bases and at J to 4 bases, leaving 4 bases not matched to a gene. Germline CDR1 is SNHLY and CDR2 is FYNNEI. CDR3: CASRGLAGYNEQFF. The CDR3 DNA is TGTGCCAGCAGGGGGCTAGCGGGGTACAATGAGCAGTTCTTC.

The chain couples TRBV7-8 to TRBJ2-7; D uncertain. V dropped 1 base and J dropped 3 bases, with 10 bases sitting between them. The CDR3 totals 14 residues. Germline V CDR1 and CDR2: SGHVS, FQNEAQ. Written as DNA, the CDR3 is TGTGCCAGCAGCTTAGACAGTACTCGCTACGAGCAGTACGTC. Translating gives CASSLDSTRYEQYV.

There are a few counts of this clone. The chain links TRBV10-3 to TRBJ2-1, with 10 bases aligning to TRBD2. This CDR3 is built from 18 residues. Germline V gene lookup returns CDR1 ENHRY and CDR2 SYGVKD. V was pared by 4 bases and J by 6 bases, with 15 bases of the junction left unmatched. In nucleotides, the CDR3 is TGTGCCATCAGTGTCGGTCTAGCGGGGGCCGGGGTCTCCAATGAGCAGTTCTTC. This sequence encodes CAISVGLAGAGVSNEQFF.

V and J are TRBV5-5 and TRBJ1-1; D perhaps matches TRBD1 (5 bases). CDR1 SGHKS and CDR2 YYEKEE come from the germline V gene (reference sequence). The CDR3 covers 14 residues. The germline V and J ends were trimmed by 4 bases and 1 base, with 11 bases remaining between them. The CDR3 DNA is TGTGCCAGCAGCCCATGGACAAAGAACACTGAAGCTTTCTTT. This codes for CASSPWTKNTEAFF.

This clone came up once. The CDR3 sequence: CASSLSHNGGHEQFF. The CDR3 nucleotides read TGTGCCAGCAGCTTATCGCACAACGGGGGCCATGAGCAGTTCTTC. V usage is TRBV7-7 and J usage is TRBJ2-1; D assignment may be TRBD1 or TRBD2 (6 bases each). There are 15 residues in the CDR3. Germline assignment: CDR1 SSHAT and CDR2 FNYEAQ (reference sequence). Trimming left V 2 bases short and J 8 bases short, with 16 bases between.

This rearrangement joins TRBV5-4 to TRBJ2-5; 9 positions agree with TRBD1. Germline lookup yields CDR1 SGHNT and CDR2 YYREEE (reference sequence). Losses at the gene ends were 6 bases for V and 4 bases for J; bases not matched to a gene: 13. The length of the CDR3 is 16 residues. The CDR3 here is CASTGDRAWGGETQYF. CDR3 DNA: TGTGCCAGCACCGGGGACAGGGCTTGGGGCGGAGAGACCCAGTACTTC.

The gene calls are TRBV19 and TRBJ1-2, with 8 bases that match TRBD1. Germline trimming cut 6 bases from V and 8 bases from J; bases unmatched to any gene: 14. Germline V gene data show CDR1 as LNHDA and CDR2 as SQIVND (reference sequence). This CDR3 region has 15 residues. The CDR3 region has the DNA TGTGCCAGTAGGAGGCAAGGGACAGGAGATTACGGCTACACCTTC. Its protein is CASRRQGTGDYGYTF. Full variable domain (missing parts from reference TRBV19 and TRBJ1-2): DGGITQSPKYLFRKEGQNVTLSCEQNLNHDAMYWYRQDPGQGLRLIYYSQIVNDFQKGDIAEGYSVSREKKESFPLTVTSAQKNPTAFYLCASRRQGTGDYGYTFGSGTRLTVV.

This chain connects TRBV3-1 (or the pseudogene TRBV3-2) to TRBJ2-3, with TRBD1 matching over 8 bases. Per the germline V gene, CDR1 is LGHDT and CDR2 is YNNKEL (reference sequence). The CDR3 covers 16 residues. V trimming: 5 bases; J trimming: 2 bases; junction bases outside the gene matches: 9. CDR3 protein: CASSSTGGWDTDTQYF. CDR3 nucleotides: TGTGCCAGCAGCTCTACAGGGGGGTGGGACACAGATACGCAGTATTTT.

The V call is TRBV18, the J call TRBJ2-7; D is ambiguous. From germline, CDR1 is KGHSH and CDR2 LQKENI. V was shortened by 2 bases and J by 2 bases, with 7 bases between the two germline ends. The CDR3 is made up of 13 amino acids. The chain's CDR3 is CASSPGKTYEQYF. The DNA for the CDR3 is TGTGCCAGCTCACCAGGCAAAACCTACGAGCAGTACTTC.

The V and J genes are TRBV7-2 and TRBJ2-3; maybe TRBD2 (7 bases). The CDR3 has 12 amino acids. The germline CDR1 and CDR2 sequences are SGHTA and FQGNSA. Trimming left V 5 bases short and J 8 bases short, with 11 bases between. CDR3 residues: CASSRGGGTQYF. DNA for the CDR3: TGTGCCAGCAGCCGCGGGGGCGGTACGCAGTATTTT.